This is a list of T cell receptor beta chains from one sample in a study of technical replicates of blood from a handful of donors. The method was immunoSEQ multiplex PCR; TCRdb's version includes in-frame clones alone and lacks a portion of them. The sample holds some 78,000 clones, about 92% seen once. The material sequenced was T cells isolated from PBMCs. Every receptor here comes from a human donor in good health. Both conserved end residues are part of each CDR3. The D gene is left open where the match is weak. Clone size is shown for a subset of rows, as once, few, many or a class of expanded clone.

clone size: NA; CDR3 length: 14; D gene: TRBD1; V gene: TRBV29-1; J gene: TRBJ2-7; CDR3 protein: CSVATGASSYEQYF; CDR3 DNA: TGCAGCGTTGCAACAGGGGCGTCTTCCTACGAGCAGTACTTC
clone size: NA; CDR3 length: 13; D gene: TRBD1; V gene: TRBV5-4; J gene: TRBJ2-7; CDR3 protein: CASSVGQGNEQYF; CDR3 DNA: TGTGCCAGCAGCGTAGGACAGGGAAACGAGCAGTACTTC
clone size: NA; CDR3 length: 14; D gene: TRBD2; V gene: TRBV29-1; J gene: TRBJ2-5; CDR3 protein: CSVDMRLAEETQYF; CDR3 DNA: TGCAGCGTTGATATGCGTCTAGCGGAAGAGACCCAGTACTTC
clone size: once; CDR3 length: 15; D gene: NA; V gene: TRBV27; J gene: TRBJ2-7; CDR3 protein: CASSWRRETGDEQYF; CDR3 DNA: TGTGCCAGCAGTTGGCGGAGGGAGACCGGCGACGAGCAGTACTTC
clone size: NA; CDR3 length: 15; D gene: TRBD1; V gene: TRBV27; J gene: TRBJ2-3; CDR3 protein: CASRGWDRVADTQYF; CDR3 DNA: TGTGCCAGCAGGGGTTGGGACAGGGTTGCCGATACGCAGTATTTT
clone size: NA; CDR3 length: 15; D gene: NA; V gene: TRBV7-9; J gene: TRBJ1-4; CDR3 protein: CASRTTGLANEKLFF; CDR3 DNA: TGTGCCAGCAGGACCACAGGGCTGGCTAATGAAAAACTGTTTTTT
clone size: NA; CDR3 length: 13; D gene: TRBD1; V gene: TRBV6-1; J gene: TRBJ2-3; CDR3 protein: CASSRQGTDTQYF; CDR3 DNA: TGTGCCAGCAGCAGACAGGGGACAGATACGCAGTATTTT
clone size: few; CDR3 length: 13; D gene: NA; V gene: TRBV7-9; J gene: TRBJ2-7; CDR3 protein: CASSSTYRAEQYF; CDR3 DNA: TGTGCCAGCAGCTCAACCTACAGGGCTGAGCAGTACTTC
clone size: NA; CDR3 length: 12; D gene: NA; V gene: TRBV30; J gene: TRBJ2-7; CDR3 protein: CAWSVETGEQYF; CDR3 DNA: TGTGCCTGGAGTGTAGAGACGGGGGAGCAGTACTTC
clone size: NA; CDR3 length: 13; D gene: NA; V gene: TRBV27; J gene: TRBJ1-2; CDR3 protein: CASSLRGMGGYTF; CDR3 DNA: TGTGCCAGCAGTCTAAGGGGGATGGGAGGCTACACCTTC
clone size: NA; CDR3 length: 14; D gene: NA; V gene: TRBV5-1; J gene: TRBJ2-1; CDR3 protein: CASSFDGTYNEQFF; CDR3 DNA: TGCGCCAGCAGCTTCGACGGGACCTACAATGAGCAGTTCTTC
clone size: NA; CDR3 length: 13; D gene: TRBD1; V gene: TRBV18; J gene: TRBJ2-7; CDR3 protein: CASSSGQGDEQYF; CDR3 DNA: TGTGCCAGCTCATCGGGACAGGGGGACGAGCAGTACTTC
clone size: NA; CDR3 length: 12; D gene: NA; V gene: TRBV7-9; J gene: TRBJ1-5; CDR3 protein: CASSLPREPQHF; CDR3 DNA: TGTGCCAGCAGCTTACCCAGGGAGCCCCAGCATTTT
clone size: NA; CDR3 length: 15; D gene: NA; V gene: TRBV7-6; J gene: TRBJ2-3; CDR3 protein: CASSLRRDKRDTQYF; CDR3 DNA: TGTGCCAGCAGCTTACGACGGGATAAGAGAGATACGCAGTATTTT
clone size: NA; CDR3 length: 14; D gene: TRBD2; V gene: TRBV28; J gene: TRBJ2-5; CDR3 protein: CASSLTSGQETQYF; CDR3 DNA: TGTGCCAGCAGTTTAACTAGCGGCCAAGAGACCCAGTACTTC
clone size: few; CDR3 length: 11; D gene: NA; V gene: TRBV20-1; J gene: TRBJ1-1; CDR3 protein: CSVGSNTEAFF; CDR3 DNA: TGCAGTGTTGGCTCGAACACTGAAGCTTTCTTT
clone size: NA; CDR3 length: 15; D gene: NA; V gene: TRBV5-4; J gene: TRBJ2-2; CDR3 protein: CASSLVAGLTGELFF; CDR3 DNA: TGTGCCAGCAGCTTGGTAGCAGGGCTCACCGGGGAGCTGTTTTTT
clone size: NA; CDR3 length: 14; D gene: NA; V gene: TRBV6-5; J gene: TRBJ2-7; CDR3 protein: CASSFEGPLYEQYF; CDR3 DNA: TGTGCCAGCAGTTTCGAGGGTCCCCTCTACGAGCAGTACTTC
clone size: NA; CDR3 length: 13; D gene: TRBD1; V gene: TRBV30; J gene: TRBJ2-3; CDR3 protein: CACSGGITDTQYF; CDR3 DNA: TGTGCCTGCTCAGGGGGCATCACAGATACGCAGTATTTT
clone size: once; CDR3 length: 15; D gene: NA; V gene: TRBV6-1; J gene: TRBJ2-7; CDR3 protein: CASSLDSSRIYEQYF; CDR3 DNA: TGTGCCAGCAGTCTCGACAGTTCCAGGATCTACGAGCAGTACTTC
clone size: NA; CDR3 length: 13; D gene: TRBD1; V gene: TRBV7-9; J gene: TRBJ1-5; CDR3 protein: CASSFRGPQPQHF; CDR3 DNA: TGTGCCAGCAGCTTCAGGGGGCCTCAGCCCCAGCATTTT
clone size: NA; CDR3 length: 12; D gene: NA; V gene: TRBV6-1; J gene: TRBJ1-4; CDR3 protein: CARGGSNEKLFF; CDR3 DNA: TGTGCTAGGGGGGGGTCTAATGAAAAACTGTTTTTT
clone size: NA; CDR3 length: 16; D gene: NA; V gene: TRBV19; J gene: TRBJ2-1; CDR3 protein: CASSLRDSNLYNEQFF; CDR3 DNA: TGTGCCAGTAGTCTCCGGGACTCGAACCTTTACAATGAGCAGTTCTTC
clone size: NA; CDR3 length: 16; D gene: NA; V gene: TRBV28; J gene: TRBJ2-7; CDR3 protein: CASSLGGQRVSYEQYF; CDR3 DNA: TGTGCCAGCAGTTTAGGCGGCCAGCGGGTCTCCTACGAGCAGTACTTC
clone size: NA; CDR3 length: 13; D gene: NA; V gene: TRBV7-8; J gene: TRBJ2-2; CDR3 protein: CASSLGQIGELFF; CDR3 DNA: TGTGCCAGCAGCTTAGGACAGATCGGGGAGCTGTTTTTT
clone size: NA; CDR3 length: 14; D gene: TRBD1; V gene: TRBV6-5; J gene: TRBJ2-5; CDR3 protein: CASSRGQIQETQYF; CDR3 DNA: TGTGCCAGCAGTCGGGGACAGATCCAAGAGACCCAGTACTTC
clone size: NA; CDR3 length: 14; D gene: TRBD2; V gene: TRBV9; J gene: TRBJ2-1; CDR3 protein: CASSVLAGYNEQFF; CDR3 DNA: TGTGCCAGCAGCGTACTAGCGGGCTACAATGAGCAGTTCTTC
clone size: NA; CDR3 length: 17; D gene: TRBD2; V gene: TRBV5-8; J gene: TRBJ2-1; CDR3 protein: CAPWTSGSPDSYNEQFF; CDR3 DNA: TGTGCCCCCTGGACTAGCGGGAGCCCCGACTCCTACAATGAGCAGTTCTTC
clone size: NA; CDR3 length: 15; D gene: TRBD2; V gene: TRBV5-6; J gene: TRBJ2-1; CDR3 protein: CASSLLAGVVNEQFF; CDR3 DNA: TGTGCCAGCAGCTTGTTAGCGGGAGTCGTAAATGAGCAGTTCTTC
clone size: NA; CDR3 length: 12; D gene: NA; V gene: TRBV7-9; J gene: TRBJ2-1; CDR3 protein: CASSGRWDEQFF; CDR3 DNA: TGTGCCAGCAGCGGGCGTTGGGATGAGCAGTTCTTC
clone size: NA; CDR3 length: 14; D gene: TRBD1; V gene: TRBV5-4; J gene: TRBJ1-5; CDR3 protein: CASSLGTGDQPQHF; CDR3 DNA: TGTGCCAGCAGCTTGGGGACAGGGGACCAGCCCCAGCATTTT
clone size: NA; CDR3 length: 15; D gene: NA; V gene: TRBV6-5; J gene: TRBJ1-3; CDR3 protein: CASCALGVGTDTIYF; CDR3 DNA: TGTGCCAGCTGTGCTTTAGGGGTCGGTACGGACACCATATATTTT
clone size: NA; CDR3 length: 15; D gene: TRBD1; V gene: TRBV19; J gene: TRBJ2-7; CDR3 protein: CASSGDRGSTYEQYF; CDR3 DNA: TGTGCCAGTAGTGGGGACAGGGGCTCGACCTACGAGCAGTACTTC
clone size: NA; CDR3 length: 19; D gene: NA; V gene: TRBV21-1; J gene: TRBJ1-4; CDR3 protein: CASSTPTINHRDRREKLFF; CDR3 DNA: TGTGCCAGCAGCACGCCAACGATAAATCACCGGGACAGAAGGGAAAAACTGTTTTTT
clone size: NA; CDR3 length: 15; D gene: TRBD1; V gene: TRBV5-4; J gene: TRBJ2-1; CDR3 protein: CASRAGQGAMYEQFF; CDR3 DNA: TGTGCCAGCAGGGCCGGACAGGGGGCTATGTATGAGCAGTTCTTC
clone size: NA; CDR3 length: 16; D gene: TRBD1; V gene: TRBV9; J gene: TRBJ2-7; CDR3 protein: CASSGSRDRDSYEQYF; CDR3 DNA: TGTGCCAGCAGCGGGAGCCGGGACAGGGACTCCTACGAGCAGTACTTC
clone size: NA; CDR3 length: 14; D gene: NA; V gene: TRBV4-3; J gene: TRBJ2-5; CDR3 protein: CASSQDLSQETQYF; CDR3 DNA: TGCGCCAGCAGCCAAGATTTATCGCAAGAGACCCAGTACTTC
clone size: NA; CDR3 length: 17; D gene: NA; V gene: TRBV27; J gene: TRBJ2-1; CDR3 protein: CASSPGISTGFYNEQFF; CDR3 DNA: TGTGCCAGCAGCCCGGGGATAAGTACAGGGTTCTACAATGAGCAGTTCTTC
clone size: NA; CDR3 length: 13; D gene: TRBD1; V gene: TRBV11-3; J gene: TRBJ1-4; CDR3 protein: CASSLGDSEKLFF; CDR3 DNA: TGTGCCAGCAGCTTAGGGGACAGTGAAAAACTGTTTTTT
clone size: NA; CDR3 length: 16; D gene: NA; V gene: TRBV27; J gene: TRBJ1-1; CDR3 protein: CASSPQLREMNTEAFF; CDR3 DNA: TGTGCCAGCAGCCCCCAATTACGGGAGATGAACACTGAAGCTTTCTTT
clone size: NA; CDR3 length: 14; D gene: TRBD1; V gene: TRBV5-1; J gene: TRBJ1-4; CDR3 protein: CASSSRQGREKLFF; CDR3 DNA: TGCGCCAGCAGCTCAAGACAGGGGCGAGAAAAACTGTTTTTT
clone size: NA; CDR3 length: 14; D gene: NA; V gene: TRBV2; J gene: TRBJ1-4; CDR3 protein: CASTRQPGNEKLFF; CDR3 DNA: TGTGCCAGCACCAGGCAACCTGGGAATGAAAAACTGTTTTTT
clone size: NA; CDR3 length: 16; D gene: NA; V gene: TRBV4-2; J gene: TRBJ2-3; CDR3 protein: CASSQEGDFSFDTQYF; CDR3 DNA: TGTGCCAGCAGCCAAGAAGGAGATTTTAGCTTTGATACGCAGTATTTT
clone size: NA; CDR3 length: 15; D gene: TRBD2; V gene: TRBV30; J gene: TRBJ2-5; CDR3 protein: CAWRFGGSNQETQYF; CDR3 DNA: TGTGCCTGGAGATTTGGCGGGAGTAATCAAGAGACCCAGTACTTC
clone size: NA; CDR3 length: 13; D gene: NA; V gene: TRBV4-3; J gene: TRBJ1-1; CDR3 protein: CASSQAGNTEAFF; CDR3 DNA: TGCGCCAGCAGCCAAGCAGGGAACACTGAAGCTTTCTTT
clone size: NA; CDR3 length: 14; D gene: TRBD1; V gene: TRBV28; J gene: TRBJ1-2; CDR3 protein: CASSWGTATYGYTF; CDR3 DNA: TGTGCCAGCAGTTGGGGGACAGCGACCTATGGCTACACCTTC
clone size: NA; CDR3 length: 13; D gene: NA; V gene: TRBV14; J gene: TRBJ2-6; CDR3 protein: CASKRVGANVLTF; CDR3 DNA: TGTGCCAGCAAGAGGGTTGGGGCCAACGTCCTGACTTTC
clone size: NA; CDR3 length: 16; D gene: TRBD1; V gene: TRBV27; J gene: TRBJ2-1; CDR3 protein: CASSFTPDRSYNEQFF; CDR3 DNA: TGTGCCAGCAGTTTTACGCCGGACAGGAGCTACAATGAGCAGTTCTTC
clone size: NA; CDR3 length: 16; D gene: TRBD1; V gene: TRBV30; J gene: TRBJ1-1; CDR3 protein: CAWSPSWSGGNTEAFF; CDR3 DNA: TGTGCCTGGAGTCCTTCCTGGTCAGGGGGGAACACTGAAGCTTTCTTT
clone size: NA; CDR3 length: 15; D gene: TRBD1; V gene: TRBV30; J gene: TRBJ2-1; CDR3 protein: CAWSHGQGWYNEQFF; CDR3 DNA: TGTGCCTGGAGTCATGGACAGGGTTGGTACAATGAGCAGTTCTTC
clone size: NA; CDR3 length: 14; D gene: TRBD1; V gene: TRBV6-5; J gene: TRBJ2-7; CDR3 protein: CASRDRDRAYEQYF; CDR3 DNA: TGTGCCAGCAGGGACCGGGACAGAGCCTACGAGCAGTACTTC
clone size: NA; CDR3 length: 14; D gene: NA; V gene: TRBV11-3; J gene: TRBJ1-3; CDR3 protein: CASSRTGPGNTIYF; CDR3 DNA: TGTGCCAGCAGCCGAACAGGGCCTGGAAACACCATATATTTT
clone size: NA; CDR3 length: 16; D gene: TRBD2; V gene: TRBV5-1; J gene: TRBJ2-1; CDR3 protein: CASSPLGSGSKNEQFF; CDR3 DNA: TGCGCCAGCAGCCCCCTCGGAAGCGGGAGTAAAAATGAGCAGTTCTTC
clone size: NA; CDR3 length: 17; D gene: TRBD2; V gene: TRBV7-6; J gene: TRBJ2-1; CDR3 protein: CASSLRIAGPAYNEQFF; CDR3 DNA: TGTGCCAGCAGCTTGAGGATAGCGGGGCCCGCCTACAATGAGCAGTTCTTC